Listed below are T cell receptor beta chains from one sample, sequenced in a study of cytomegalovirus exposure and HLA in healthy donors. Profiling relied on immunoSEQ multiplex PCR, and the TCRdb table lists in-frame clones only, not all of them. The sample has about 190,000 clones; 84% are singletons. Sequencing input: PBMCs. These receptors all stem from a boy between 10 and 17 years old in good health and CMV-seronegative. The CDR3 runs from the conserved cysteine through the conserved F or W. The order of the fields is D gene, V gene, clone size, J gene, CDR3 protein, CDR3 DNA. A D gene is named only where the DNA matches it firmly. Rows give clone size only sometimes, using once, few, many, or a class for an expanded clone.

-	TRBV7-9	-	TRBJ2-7	CASSLRGSSSYEQYF	TGTGCCAGCAGCTTAAGGGGTTCCTCGTCCTACGAGCAGTACTTC
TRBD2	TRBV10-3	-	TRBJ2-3	CAISSGYTDTQYF	TGTGCCATCTCTAGCGGATACACAGATACGCAGTATTTT
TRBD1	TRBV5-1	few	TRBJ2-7	CASSLGTGKRSYEQYF	TGCGCCAGCAGCTTGGGGACAGGAAAGAGGTCCTACGAGCAGTACTTC
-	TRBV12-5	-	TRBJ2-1	CASGLGDEQFF	TGTGCTAGTGGTTTGGGAGATGAGCAGTTCTTC
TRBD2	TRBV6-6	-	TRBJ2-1	CASSYSASGYNEQFF	TGTGCCAGCAGTTACTCAGCTAGCGGCTACAATGAGCAGTTCTTC
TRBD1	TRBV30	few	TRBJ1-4	CAWTTGTGSEKLFF	TGTGCCTGGACCACAGGGACAGGGAGTGAAAAACTGTTTTTT
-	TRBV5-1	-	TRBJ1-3	CASSLDEQTSGNTIYF	TGCGCCAGCAGCTTGGACGAACAGACCTCTGGAAACACCATATATTTT
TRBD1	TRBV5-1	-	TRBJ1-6	CASSWSRDRGEGSPLHF	TGCGCCAGCAGCTGGTCCCGGGACAGGGGTGAGGGGTCACCCCTCCACTTT
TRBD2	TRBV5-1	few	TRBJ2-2	CASSATSGAPRRELFF	TGCGCCAGCAGCGCGACTAGCGGGGCCCCTAGGAGGGAGCTGTTTTTT
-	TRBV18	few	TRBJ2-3	CASSPLDRADTQYF	TGTGCCAGCTCACCTCTAGACCGCGCGGATACGCAGTATTTT
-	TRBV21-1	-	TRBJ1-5	CASSKGPLLYSNQPQHF	TGTGCCAGCAGCAAAGGCCCGCTACTCTATAGCAATCAGCCCCAGCATTTT
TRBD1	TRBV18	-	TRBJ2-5	CASSLKTGTGGYLAETQYF	TGTGCCAGCTCGCTTAAGACCGGGACAGGGGGCTACTTGGCAGAGACCCAGTACTTC
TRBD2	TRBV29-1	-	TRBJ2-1	CSVDSSGGNNEQFF	TGCAGCGTCGATTCTAGCGGGGGGAACAATGAGCAGTTCTTC
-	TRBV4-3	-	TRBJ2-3	CASSQRGGGRTDTQYF	TGCGCCAGCAGCCAAAGGGGAGGGGGTCGCACAGATACGCAGTATTTT
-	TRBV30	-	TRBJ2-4	CAWSFTRAKNIQYF	TGTGCCTGGAGTTTTACACGAGCCAAAAACATTCAGTACTTC
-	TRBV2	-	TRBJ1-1	CASRKDRNWGSNTEAFF	TGTGCCAGCAGGAAAGACAGGAATTGGGGCTCGAACACTGAAGCTTTCTTT
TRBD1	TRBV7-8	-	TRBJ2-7	CASSLGQGAWYEQYF	TGTGCCAGCAGCTTAGGACAGGGGGCTTGGTACGAGCAGTACTTC
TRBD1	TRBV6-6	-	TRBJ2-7	CASLPSYRDRVYEQYF	TGTGCCAGCCTGCCGTCGTACCGGGACAGGGTCTACGAGCAGTACTTC
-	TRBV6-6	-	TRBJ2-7	CASSSGIYEQYF	TGTGCCAGCAGTTCGGGGATCTACGAGCAGTACTTC
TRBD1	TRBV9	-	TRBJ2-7	CASSVGLGRGNYEQYF	TGTGCCAGCAGCGTAGGGTTGGGCAGGGGGAACTACGAGCAGTACTTC
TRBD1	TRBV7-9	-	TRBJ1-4	CASSPADRPGGKLFF	TGTGCCAGCAGCCCCGCGGACAGGCCCGGTGGGAAACTGTTTTTT
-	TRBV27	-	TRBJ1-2	CASSLGGPYGYTF	TGTGCCAGCAGTTTAGGAGGGCCCTATGGCTACACCTTC
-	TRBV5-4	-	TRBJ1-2	CASSLGSGRTVTFYGYTF	TGTGCCAGCAGCTTGGGATCGGGAAGGACAGTCACATTCTATGGCTACACCTTC
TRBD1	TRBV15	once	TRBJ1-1	CATSRGAGGSDTEAFF	TGTGCCACCAGCAGAGGGGCAGGGGGCTCGGACACTGAAGCTTTCTTT
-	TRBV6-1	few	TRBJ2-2	CASIMLAQTFGELFF	TGTGCCAGCATTATGTTAGCTCAGACCTTCGGGGAGCTGTTTTTT
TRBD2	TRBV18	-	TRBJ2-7	CASSPGTIYEQYF	TGTGCCAGCTCACCTGGGACTATCTACGAGCAGTACTTC
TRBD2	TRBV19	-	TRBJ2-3	CASTTGLAGWGTQYF	TGTGCCAGTACTACTGGACTAGCGGGGTGGGGTACGCAGTATTTT
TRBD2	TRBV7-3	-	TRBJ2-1	CASSLTSGGYYNEQFF	TGTGCCAGCAGCTTAACGAGCGGGGGTTACTACAATGAGCAGTTCTTC
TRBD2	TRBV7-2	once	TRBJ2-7	CASSPTAGLNYEQYF	TGTGCCAGCAGCCCTACAGCGGGATTGAACTACGAGCAGTACTTC
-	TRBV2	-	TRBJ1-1	CASIHQGQNTEAFF	TGTGCCAGCATTCACCAAGGACAGAACACTGAAGCTTTCTTT
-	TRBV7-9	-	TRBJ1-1	CAASRVANTEAFF	TGTGCCGCCTCCAGGGTGGCGAACACTGAAGCTTTCTTT
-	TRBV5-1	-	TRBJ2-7	CASSLETGSWYEQYF	TGCGCCAGCAGCTTGGAGACTGGCAGTTGGTACGAGCAGTACTTC
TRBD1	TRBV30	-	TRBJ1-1	CAWDRGNTEAFF	TGTGCCTGGGACAGGGGGAACACTGAAGCTTTCTTT
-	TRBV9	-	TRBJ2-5	CASSVEGAGVETQYF	TGTGCCAGCAGCGTAGAAGGGGCTGGGGTAGAGACCCAGTACTTC
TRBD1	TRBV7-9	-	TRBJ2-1	CASTRTGYNEQFF	TGTGCCAGCACCCGGACAGGGTACAATGAGCAGTTCTTC
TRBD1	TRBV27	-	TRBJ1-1	CASSQDRMNTEAFF	TGTGCCAGCTCTCAGGACAGGATGAACACTGAAGCTTTCTTT
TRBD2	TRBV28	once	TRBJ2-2	CASSPRTSGRNAGELFF	TGTGCCAGCAGCCCCCGGACTAGCGGGAGGAATGCCGGGGAGCTGTTTTTT
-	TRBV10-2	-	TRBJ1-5	CASSASGSNQPQHF	TGCGCCAGCAGTGCCTCAGGTAGCAATCAGCCCCAGCATTTT
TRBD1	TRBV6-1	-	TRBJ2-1	CASGTGTYNEQFF	TGTGCCAGCGGGACAGGGACCTACAATGAGCAGTTCTTC
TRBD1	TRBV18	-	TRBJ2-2	CASSPPNSGQGPGELFF	TGTGCCAGCTCACCACCGAATTCGGGACAGGGACCCGGGGAGCTGTTTTTT
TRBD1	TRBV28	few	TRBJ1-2	CASSLAPGTEDYGYTF	TGTGCCAGCAGTTTAGCCCCCGGGACAGAGGACTATGGCTACACCTTC
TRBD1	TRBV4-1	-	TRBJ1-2	CASSQVQGDYGYTF	TGCGCCAGCAGCCAAGTACAGGGGGACTATGGCTACACCTTC
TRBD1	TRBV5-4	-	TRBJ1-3	CASRRGPTENTIYF	TGTGCCAGCAGGAGGGGGCCTACGGAAAACACCATATATTTT
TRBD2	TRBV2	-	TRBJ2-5	CASRLAGGHPGVETQYF	TGTGCCAGCAGACTAGCGGGGGGACACCCTGGGGTAGAGACCCAGTACTTC
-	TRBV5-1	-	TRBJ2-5	CASSLLETQYF	TGCGCCAGCAGCTTACTAGAGACCCAGTACTTC
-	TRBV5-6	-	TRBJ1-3	CASSLGQNSGNTIYF	TGTGCCAGCAGCTTGGGACAAAACTCTGGAAACACCATATATTTT
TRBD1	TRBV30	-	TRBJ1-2	CALTGVNYGYTF	TGTGCCCTGACAGGGGTTAACTATGGCTACACCTTC
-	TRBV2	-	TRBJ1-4	CASSVEGSNEKLFF	TGTGCCAGCAGTGTGGAGGGGTCTAATGAAAAACTGTTTTTT
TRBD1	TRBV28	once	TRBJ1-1	CASSTERQGRPGAFF	TGTGCCAGCAGTACAGAGAGACAGGGGCGACCGGGGGCTTTCTTT
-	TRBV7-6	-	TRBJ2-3	CASSLVGGSGDTQYF	TGTGCCAGCAGCTTAGTTGGAGGGTCTGGAGATACGCAGTATTTT
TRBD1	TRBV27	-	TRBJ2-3	CASSFRGTASTDTQYF	TGTGCCAGCAGTTTTAGGGGGACAGCTAGCACAGATACGCAGTATTTT
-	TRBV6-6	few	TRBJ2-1	CASSYRGLDNEQFF	TGTGCCAGCAGTTACCGCGGGCTCGACAATGAGCAGTTCTTC
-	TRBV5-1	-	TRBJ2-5	CASSLAHKTQYF	TGCGCCAGCAGCTTGGCCCACAAGACCCAGTACTTC
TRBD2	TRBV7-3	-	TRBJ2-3	CASSSAGGHGTDTQYF	TGTGCCAGCAGCAGCGCGGGGGGGCACGGCACAGATACGCAGTATTTT
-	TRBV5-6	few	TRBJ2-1	CASSPLSGISSYNEQFF	TGTGCCAGCAGCCCACTTAGCGGAATAAGCTCCTACAATGAGCAGTTCTTC